This entry concerns a single T cell receptor beta chain. This clone was counted a single time. No antigen is known for it. Nothing much larger sits one base from this clone, and base qualities are not available. This sample was included in a study of T cell responses to AZD1222 COVID-19 vaccine (dated by TCRdb to the early 2020s). For the study in its entirety: AZD1222 recipients given second doses at about 4 weeks or at about 12 weeks were pooled, since spike-specific TCR depth and breadth were not found to differ between the two schedules. TCR sequencing covered 233 trial participants: 207 given two doses of AZD1222 and 26 given two doses of MenACWY control vaccine. Trial participants were enrolled into age subgroups of 18-55, 56-69 and 70-plus years, which contained about 150, 28 and 57 TCR-sequenced participants, respectively.

The germline V gene (reference sequence) provides CDR1 GTSNPN and CDR2 SVGIG. Inclusive of the bounding cysteine and phenylalanine, the CDR3 is 15 residues long. The entry retains the CDR3 DNA only, 45 bases that are in frame from base 1. The V end gives up 0 bases and the J end 1 base, leaving 2 bases in the junction not matched to a gene. The time point label corresponds to: baseline before first vaccination. Samples from vaccinated people were obtained from the UK trials COV001 and COV002, which included a single-blind randomized controlled phase 2/3 trial of AZD1222 (ChAdOx1 nCoV-19) in healthy adults. Trial participant PBMC samples were collected at day 0 and day 28 after the second dose for TCRbeta chain sequencing. Beyond this particular receptor, the publication reports: Most participants were white British and females outnumbered males, and the authors suggested that clonal diversity may have been underestimated. In the small 56-69-year group, the increase in depth fell short of significance, most likely because of low power. CD4 TCRs associated with the vaccine covered the entire spike protein, and the dominant responses were in regions 160-218 and 743-854. No day 14 peak-response samples were available, so repertoires were characterized only after the peak T cell response. After two AZD1222 doses, spike-specific TCR breadth and depth were significantly higher than at day 0 and than in MenACWY recipients. Conclusions about previously exposed vaccinees are limited because only five or six AZD1222 recipients were SARS-CoV-2 seropositive at baseline. Nearly half of unique spike-specific TCRs reportedly recognized epitopes outside regions mutated in the B.1.351 and B.1.1.7 variants.

The CDR3 regions of human TCRbeta chains were subjected to immunosequencing. From the authors' description of their analysis: Repertoire TCRs were matched against a reference library of SARS-CoV-2-specific TCRs generated with the MIRA antigen-specificity platform. Breadth meant the fraction of unique TCRs that were SARS-CoV-2-associated, whereas depth meant the fraction of total T cells that were SARS-CoV-2-associated. Using the MIRA data, each spike-specific TCR was assigned both to the spike region to which the TCR was reactive and to a CD4 or CD8 class. Log10-transformed breadth and depth values were compared by one-way ANOVA with Sidak's multiple comparisons tests. Here the immuneACCESS table is served through TCRdb, limited to in-frame sequences with V and J called. Missing clones are a known gap in these copies; in checked studies unresolved V genes cover under half, and the rest lacks a known reason. That table gives V, J and clone size, and the DNA gave D and trimming. The sample records 100,000 to 150,000 clones, approximately 84% of which are singletons. The ten top clones hold 20% to 25% of the sample.

Sequences were derived from peripheral blood, sampled on day 0 of AZD1222 vaccination. The rearranged chain carries TRBV30 and TRBJ1-1, and TRBD1 matches 10 of the central bases. The clonotype comes from an adult in good health. The nucleotide sequence reads as follows: TGTGCCTGGAGTGTCGGGACAGGGGCGAACACTGAAGCTTTCTTT. Translated, this gives CAWSVGTGANTEAFF.